This paragraph reports one TCR beta chain. The record originates from a study of T cell changes during pregnancy in multiple sclerosis. Method: immunoSEQ multiplex PCR; TCRdb's copy keeps in-frame clones and lacks some. Of 50,000 or so clones in the sample, more than 90% were seen once. Sample: peripheral blood, taken after pregnancy. The sequence came from a female donor in good health, enrolled as a control in a pregnancy study.

CDR3 sequence: CASSLGQEFAEAFF. CDR3 DNA sequence: TGTGCCAGCAGCTTGGGACAGGAGTTCGCTGAAGCTTTCTTT. The chain couples TRBV7-9 to TRBJ1-1; 8 bases align to TRBD1. Per germline, CDR1 SEHNR and CDR2 FQNEAQ (reference sequence). V gave up 3 bases and J gave up 6 bases; unmatched junction bases: 6. The CDR3 contains 14 residues.